The entry below describes one T cell receptor (beta chain). Its specificity is unknown. Antigen-specific CD4+ T cells were expanded (with viral peptide pools) by the ViraFEST assay ahead of sequencing. Following a roughly 9-day culture, CD4+ T cells were purified. Participants completed two doses of the BNT162b2 or mRNA-1273 vaccine. Cultures got half-medium changes with IL-2 on days 3 and 7. The data were obtained in a study of vaccination effects on CD4 cells after COVID-19. TCRdb's table, derived via immunoSEQ multiplex PCR, lists solely in-frame clones and lacks some. The sample consists of some 34,000 clones, around 80% of them appearing once. The sequencing used CD4+ T cells from PBMCs cultured with HCoV-NL63 spike peptides, collected after COVID-19 vaccination. The clonotype originates from a human donor who received a COVID-19 vaccine. Some clones in this sample may be carry-over from other donors' samples.

Here the CDR3 DNA reads TGTGCCAGCAGCTCGGGCCCCGACGGGGGCTACACCTTC. Protein sequence: CASSSGPDGGYTF. V is TRBV3-1 (or the pseudogene TRBV3-2) and J is TRBJ1-2; D is undetermined. V was shortened by 5 bases and J by 8 bases, with 15 bases between the two germline ends. This CDR3 comprises 13 residues. In germline, CDR1 is LGHDT, CDR2 YNNKEL (reference sequence).